This TCR beta chain was identified during a study of technical replicates of blood from several donors. V lost 5 bases, J lost 5 bases, and 8 bases stayed unmatched. Germline-derived CDR1 and CDR2 are MGHDK and SYGVNS. This CDR3 comprises 14 residues. The sample holds one count of this clone. Assay used: immunoSEQ multiplex PCR; TCRdb lists only in-frame clones, some missing. The repertoire holds 40,000 to 60,000 clones, with approximately 90% as singletons. Sequences were obtained from PBMCs. The TCR sequence derives from a human donor in good health. Some clones in this sample may be carry-over from other donors' samples. This sequence joins TRBV25-1 and TRBJ1-1; 7 nucleotides align to TRBD1. DNA of the CDR3: TGTGCCAGCAGTCAACAGGGGAGTGTGACTGAAGCTTTCTTT. This translates into CASSQQGSVTEAFF.